A selection of T cell receptor beta chains follows, all from one sample in a study of blood T cell repertoires in COVID-19. Clones were read by immunoSEQ multiplex PCR, and TCRdb kept only the in-frame ones, dropping some. Of 160,000 or so clones in the sample, roughly four fifths were seen once. Sequencing input: peripheral blood. The receptor set was obtained from a man in his 70s who had recovered from COVID-19. Each CDR3 is given with its conserved first and last residue. Fields, in order: V gene, D gene, clone size, J gene, CDR3 protein, CDR3 DNA. A D gene is named only where the DNA matches it firmly. Size values are once, few and many counts, or a class for expanded clones, and some rows have none.

>TRBV28|TRBD1|NA|TRBJ2-7
CASSKSTRTGDRFREQYF
TGTGCCAGCAGTAAGAGCACCCGGACAGGGGACCGCTTCCGCGAGCAGTACTTC
>TRBV14|NA|once|TRBJ1-2
CASSLGLADYGYTF
TGTGCCAGCAGCCTGGGGCTCGCGGACTATGGCTACACCTTC
>TRBV6-6|NA|NA|TRBJ2-7
CASSRQGFLTYEQYF
TGTGCCAGCAGTCGCCAGGGGTTTTTAACCTACGAGCAGTACTTC
>TRBV6-2/TRBV6-3|TRBD2|NA|TRBJ2-1
CASSTSGTSGSYEQFF
TGTGCCAGCAGTACCTCCGGGACTAGCGGGAGTTATGAGCAGTTCTTC
>TRBV12-5|TRBD1|NA|TRBJ1-2
CASGQTGGIGYTF
TGTGCTAGTGGCCAGACAGGGGGAATTGGCTACACCTTC
>TRBV27|NA|NA|TRBJ2-7
CASSPRTPSYEQYF
TGTGCCAGCAGTCCACGGACACCCTCCTACGAGCAGTACTTC
>TRBV7-9|NA|NA|TRBJ2-1
CASSLARWWDSPRWQFF
TGTGCCAGCAGCTTAGCGCGATGGTGGGACTCGCCCCGTTGGCAGTTCTTC
>TRBV5-1|TRBD2|NA|TRBJ2-1
CASSLLAGDSNEQFF
TGCGCCAGCAGCTTATTAGCGGGAGATTCCAATGAGCAGTTCTTC
>TRBV18|NA|NA|TRBJ1-1
CASSPLQTGNTEAFF
TGTGCCAGCTCACCGCTACAAACAGGGAACACTGAAGCTTTCTTT
>TRBV6-5|NA|NA|TRBJ2-7
CASTDSISNYEQYF
TGTGCCAGCACAGACAGCATTAGCAACTACGAGCAGTACTTC
>TRBV2|NA|NA|TRBJ1-6
CASSDWGGGSPLHF
TGTGCCAGCAGTGATTGGGGAGGTGGGTCACCCCTCCACTTT
>TRBV10-1|NA|NA|TRBJ2-3
CASSDAGTGTDTQYF
TGCGCCAGCAGTGATGCAGGAACGGGCACAGATACGCAGTATTTT
>TRBV13|NA|NA|TRBJ2-2
CASSPTGPSNTGELFF
TGTGCCAGCAGCCCGACAGGCCCTTCGAACACCGGGGAGCTGTTTTTT
>TRBV15|TRBD2|once|TRBJ2-1
CIRRLAGENEQFF
TGCATAAGGAGGCTAGCGGGAGAAAATGAGCAGTTCTTC
>TRBV18|NA|NA|TRBJ1-6
CASSREENSPLHF
TGTGCCAGCTCCCGGGAGGAGAATTCACCCCTCCACTTT
>TRBV14|TRBD2|NA|TRBJ2-1
CASSQWGRAGFEQFF
TGTGCCAGCAGCCAATGGGGGAGGGCCGGATTTGAGCAGTTCTTC
>TRBV5-1|TRBD1|NA|TRBJ1-2
CASSLGQFPSYTF
TGCGCCAGCAGCCTGGGACAGTTTCCGAGCTACACCTTC
>TRBV2|NA|few|TRBJ1-5
CASSAGSRGNQPQHF
TGTGCCAGCAGCGCAGGGTCCAGGGGCAATCAGCCCCAGCATTTT
>TRBV12-5|NA|few|TRBJ1-5
CASGPGGNQPQHF
TGTGCTAGTGGTCCAGGGGGCAATCAGCCCCAGCATTTT
>TRBV7-2|TRBD2|NA|TRBJ2-7
CASSPLGGGLAYEQYF
TGTGCCAGCAGCCCACTAGGGGGGGGACTAGCTTACGAGCAGTACTTC
>TRBV7-8|TRBD1|NA|TRBJ2-5
CASSFQGVETQYF
TGTGCCAGCAGCTTTCAGGGGGTCGAGACCCAGTACTTC
>TRBV24-1|TRBD1|NA|TRBJ2-7
CATSDSGGDSYEQYF
TGTGCCACCAGTGATTCAGGGGGCGATTCCTACGAGCAGTACTTC
>TRBV5-5|NA|once|TRBJ2-7
CASSYRTVSSYEQYF
TGTGCCAGCAGCTACAGGACAGTCTCGTCCTACGAGCAGTACTTC
>TRBV11-2|TRBD2|NA|TRBJ2-3
CASSPTGVAGYASTDTQYF
TGTGCCAGCAGCCCCACGGGGGTAGCGGGGTATGCCTCCACAGATACGCAGTATTTT
>TRBV7-2|TRBD1|few|TRBJ2-5
CASLRDRVETQYF
TGTGCCAGTTTGCGGGACAGGGTAGAGACCCAGTACTTC
>TRBV30|NA|NA|TRBJ2-7
CAWGLGGKPYEQYF
TGTGCCTGGGGTCTTGGGGGCAAGCCCTACGAGCAGTACTTC
>TRBV28|TRBD1|NA|TRBJ2-2
CASAPRTGETGELFF
TGTGCCAGCGCTCCGAGGACAGGGGAGACCGGGGAGCTGTTTTTT
>TRBV7-2|TRBD1|NA|TRBJ2-7
CASSGRTGRYEQYF
TGTGCCAGCAGCGGTAGGACAGGGCGCTACGAGCAGTACTTC
>TRBV6-1|TRBD1|NA|TRBJ2-7
CASSEGQVSAYEQYF
TGTGCCAGCAGTGAGGGACAGGTCTCAGCCTACGAGCAGTACTTC
>TRBV3-1/TRBV3-2|NA|NA|TRBJ1-1
CASSPRRNTEAFF
TGTGCCAGCAGCCCGAGGAGGAACACTGAAGCTTTCTTT
>TRBV5-1|NA|NA|TRBJ1-3
CASSLDRDNTIYF
TGCGCCAGCAGCTTGGACAGGGATAACACCATATATTTT
>TRBV5-1|NA|NA|TRBJ2-7
CASREGDPYEQYF
TGCGCCAGCAGAGAGGGAGACCCCTACGAGCAGTACTTC
>TRBV11-1|NA|NA|TRBJ2-1
CASSPVGATRNEQFF
TGTGCCAGCAGCCCCGTAGGGGCAACCCGTAATGAGCAGTTCTTC
>TRBV5-1|TRBD2|NA|TRBJ2-2
CASRRGLAGVRTGELFF
TGCGCCAGCAGGAGAGGACTAGCGGGAGTTCGGACCGGGGAGCTGTTTTTT
>TRBV30|TRBD1|NA|TRBJ2-7
CAWAGQGPYEQYF
TGTGCCTGGGCTGGACAGGGACCCTACGAGCAGTACTTC
>TRBV5-1|NA|NA|TRBJ2-2
CASRVSGTMNTGELFF
TGCGCCAGCAGGGTTTCCGGGACAATGAACACCGGGGAGCTGTTTTTT
>TRBV5-1|TRBD2|NA|TRBJ2-5
CASSIGTSGQETQYF
TGCGCCAGCAGCATCGGGACTAGCGGACAAGAGACCCAGTACTTC
>TRBV10-3|NA|NA|TRBJ1-2
CAISSRGQTNYGYTF
TGTGCCATCAGTTCAAGAGGGCAAACTAACTATGGCTACACCTTC
>TRBV28|NA|few|TRBJ2-2
CASSLTKYTGELFF
TGTGCCAGCAGTTTGACTAAGTACACCGGGGAGCTGTTTTTT
>TRBV7-2|NA|NA|TRBJ1-6
CASSLQQGHNSPLHF
TGTGCCAGCAGCTTACAGCAGGGTCATAATTCACCCCTCCACTTT
>TRBV4-1|TRBD2|NA|TRBJ2-2
CASSPQLATGELFF
TGCGCCAGCAGCCCTCAACTAGCGACCGGGGAGCTGTTTTTT
>TRBV28|NA|NA|TRBJ1-2
CASSGPHRLGYTF
TGTGCCAGCAGTGGCCCACATCGACTAGGCTACACCTTC
>TRBV5-4|TRBD1|NA|TRBJ2-5
CASSLDPGQGAETQYF
TGTGCCAGCAGCTTGGACCCGGGACAGGGGGCGGAGACCCAGTACTTC
>TRBV5-5|NA|NA|TRBJ2-5
CASSLEGEGGETQYF
TGTGCCAGCAGCTTGGAGGGGGAGGGGGGGGAGACCCAGTACTTC
>TRBV5-6|NA|NA|TRBJ2-1
CASSLGPGELNEQFF
TGTGCCAGCAGCTTGGGACCCGGGGAACTCAATGAGCAGTTCTTC